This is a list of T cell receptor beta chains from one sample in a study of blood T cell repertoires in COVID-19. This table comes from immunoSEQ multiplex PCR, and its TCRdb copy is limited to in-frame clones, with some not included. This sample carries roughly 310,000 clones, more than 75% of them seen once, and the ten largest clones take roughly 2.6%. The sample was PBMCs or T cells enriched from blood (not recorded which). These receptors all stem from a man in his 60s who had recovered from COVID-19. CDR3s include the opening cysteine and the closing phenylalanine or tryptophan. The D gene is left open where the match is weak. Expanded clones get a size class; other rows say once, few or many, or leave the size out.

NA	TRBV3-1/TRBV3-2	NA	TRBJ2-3	CASSRTGSTDTQYF	TGTGCCAGCAGCCGAACAGGGAGCACAGATACGCAGTATTTT
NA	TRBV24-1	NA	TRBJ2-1	CATSDPEGAVSYNEQFF	TGTGCCACCAGTGACCCCGAGGGTGCGGTCTCCTACAATGAGCAGTTCTTC
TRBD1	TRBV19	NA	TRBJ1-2	CASSIRGQGGYGYTF	TGTGCCAGTAGTATAAGGGGACAGGGGGGCTATGGCTACACCTTC
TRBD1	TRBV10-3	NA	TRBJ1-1	CAISEGTGGMNTEAFF	TGTGCCATCAGTGAAGGGACAGGGGGCATGAACACTGAAGCTTTCTTT
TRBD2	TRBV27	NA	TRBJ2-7	CASSKGTSGRLVYEQYF	TGTGCCAGCAGTAAAGGGACTAGCGGGAGGCTAGTGTACGAGCAGTACTTC
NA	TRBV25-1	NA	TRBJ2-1	CASSGTDKDSNEQFF	TGTGCCAGCAGTGGTACCGACAAGGACAGCAATGAGCAGTTCTTC
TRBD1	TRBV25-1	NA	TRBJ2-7	CASRGRQGAYEQYF	TGTGCCAGCAGAGGGAGACAGGGGGCCTACGAGCAGTACTTC
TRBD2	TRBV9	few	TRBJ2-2	CASRAGGRNTGELFF	TGTGCCAGCAGAGCGGGGGGACGAAACACCGGGGAGCTGTTTTTT
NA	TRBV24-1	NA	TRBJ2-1	CATSELILHSYNEQFF	TGTGCCACCAGTGAACTAATACTCCACTCCTACAATGAGCAGTTCTTC
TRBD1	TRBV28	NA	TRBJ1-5	CASSPHAGTGFWQPQHF	TGTGCCAGCAGTCCTCACGCAGGGACAGGGTTCTGGCAGCCCCAGCATTTT
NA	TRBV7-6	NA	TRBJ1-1	CASSLARGGNTEAFF	TGTGCCAGCAGCTTAGCAAGGGGAGGCAACACTGAAGCTTTCTTT
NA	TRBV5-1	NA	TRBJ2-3	CASSPPGSALDTQYF	TGCGCCAGCAGCCCTCCGGGATCAGCGCTCGATACGCAGTATTTT
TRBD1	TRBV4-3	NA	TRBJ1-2	CASSQEGTIPRTGGLNYGYTF	TGCGCCAGCAGCCAAGAAGGGACAATTCCGAGGACAGGGGGACTTAACTATGGCTACACCTTC
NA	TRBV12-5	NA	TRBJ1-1	CASGWPPPNEAFF	TGTGCTAGTGGTTGGCCACCACCCAATGAAGCTTTCTTT
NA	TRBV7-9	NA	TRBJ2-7	CASSSLSHEQYF	TGTGCCAGCAGCTCGTTAAGCCACGAGCAGTACTTC
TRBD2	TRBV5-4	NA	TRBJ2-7	CASSRELAGEPYEQYF	TGTGCCAGCAGCCGGGAACTAGCGGGGGAACCCTACGAGCAGTACTTC
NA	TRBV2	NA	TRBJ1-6	CASSESLAYNSPLHF	TGTGCCAGCAGTGAATCCCTGGCTTATAATTCACCCCTCCACTTT
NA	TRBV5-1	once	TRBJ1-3	CASSLTGYTGNTIYF	TGCGCCAGCAGCTTGACAGGGTATACTGGAAACACCATATATTTT
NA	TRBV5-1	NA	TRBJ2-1	CASSLALGSSYNEQFF	TGCGCCAGCAGCTTGGCGCTGGGGAGCTCCTACAATGAGCAGTTCTTC
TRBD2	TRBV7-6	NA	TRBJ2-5	CASSLGGWKTQYF	TGTGCCAGCAGCCTGGGGGGGTGGAAGACCCAGTACTTC
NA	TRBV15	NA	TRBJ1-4	CATSRLSLNEKLFF	TGTGCCACCAGCAGGTTAAGCTTAAATGAAAAACTGTTTTTT
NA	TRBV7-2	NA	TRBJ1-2	CASSQAGGGGYTF	TGTGCCAGCAGCCAGGCGGGGGGTGGTGGCTACACCTTC
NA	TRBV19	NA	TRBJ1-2	CASSTSTGFGYGYTF	TGTGCCAGTAGTACCTCTACAGGGTTTGGCTATGGCTACACCTTC
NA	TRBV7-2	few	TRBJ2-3	CASSLDGLSTDTQYF	TGTGCCAGCAGCTTAGATGGGCTCAGCACAGATACGCAGTATTTT
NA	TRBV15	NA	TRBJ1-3	CATSRDRASPRGGTIYF	TGTGCCACCAGCAGAGATCGGGCATCCCCGCGAGGAGGGACCATATATTTT
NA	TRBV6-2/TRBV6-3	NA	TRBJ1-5	CASSRGVISNQPQHF	TGTGCCAGCAGCCGAGGAGTTATCAGCAATCAGCCCCAGCATTTT
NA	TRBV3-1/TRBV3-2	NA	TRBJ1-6	CASSPRGNSPLHF	TGTGCCAGCAGCCCCCGGGGGAATTCACCCCTCCACTTT
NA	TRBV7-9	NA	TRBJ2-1	CASSHQGNSYNEQFF	TGTGCCAGCAGCCACCAGGGTAACTCCTACAATGAGCAGTTCTTC
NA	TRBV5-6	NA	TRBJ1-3	CASSLNYIGNTIYF	TGTGCCAGCAGCTTGAACTATATTGGAAACACCATATATTTT
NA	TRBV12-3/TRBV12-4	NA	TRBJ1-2	CASTQGFGYTF	TGTGCCAGCACCCAGGGGTTTGGCTACACCTTC
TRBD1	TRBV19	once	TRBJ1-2	CASSIGDRGIYGYTF	TGTGCCAGTAGTATAGGTGACAGGGGGATCTATGGCTACACCTTC
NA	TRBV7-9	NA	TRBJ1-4	CASSSQGNEKLFF	TGTGCCAGCAGCAGTCAGGGGAATGAAAAACTGTTTTTT
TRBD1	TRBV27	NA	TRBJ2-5	CASSLSAGGVKTQYF	TGTGCCAGCAGTTTATCGGCAGGGGGCGTAAAGACCCAGTACTTC
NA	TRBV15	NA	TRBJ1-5	CATRAYRVWKPQHF	TGTGCCACCAGGGCCTACAGGGTATGGAAGCCCCAGCATTTT
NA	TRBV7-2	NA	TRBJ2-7	CASSPQAGYEQYF	TGTGCCAGCAGCCCCCAGGCGGGGTACGAGCAGTACTTC
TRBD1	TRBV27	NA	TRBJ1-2	CASKPGQGAYYGYTF	TGTGCCAGCAAGCCGGGACAGGGGGCCTACTATGGCTACACCTTC
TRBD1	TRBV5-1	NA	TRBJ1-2	CASSPGDRVDYGYTF	TGCGCCAGCAGCCCCGGGGACAGGGTGGATTATGGCTACACCTTC
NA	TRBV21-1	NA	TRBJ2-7	CASSNLKGLAGAILPVGYEQYF	TGTGCCAGCAGCAACCTAAAAGGACTAGCGGGAGCTATATTACCAGTAGGCTACGAGCAGTACTTC
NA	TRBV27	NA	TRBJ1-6	CASSQAHMTDLALHF	TGTGCCAGCAGTCAGGCCCACATGACAGATCTTGCCCTCCACTTT
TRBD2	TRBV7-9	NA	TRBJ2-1	CASSLWAGRANEQFF	TGTGCCAGCAGCTTATGGGCCGGGAGGGCCAATGAGCAGTTCTTC
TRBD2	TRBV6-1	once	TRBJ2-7	CASSEGLADTYEQYF	TGTGCCAGCAGTGAAGGACTAGCGGATACCTACGAGCAGTACTTC
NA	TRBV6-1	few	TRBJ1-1	CASSELYTEAFF	TGTGCCAGCAGTGAATTATACACTGAAGCTTTCTTT
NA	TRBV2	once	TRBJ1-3	CASTSLQGSGNTIYF	TGTGCCAGCACGTCCTTACAGGGCTCTGGAAACACCATATATTTT
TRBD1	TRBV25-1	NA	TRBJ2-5	CASSGQGEYQETQYF	TGTGCCAGTAGCGGACAGGGGGAGTACCAAGAGACCCAGTACTTC
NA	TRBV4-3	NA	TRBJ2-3	CASSQFASVPDTQYF	TGCGCCAGCAGCCAATTCGCTAGCGTTCCAGATACGCAGTATTTT
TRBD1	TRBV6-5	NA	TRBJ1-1	CASKPDRGNTEAFF	TGTGCCAGCAAACCCGACAGGGGAAACACTGAAGCTTTCTTT
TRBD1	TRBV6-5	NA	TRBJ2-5	CASSYGPGQPKETQYF	TGTGCCAGCAGTTACGGACCGGGACAGCCTAAAGAGACCCAGTACTTC
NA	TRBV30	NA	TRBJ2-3	CAWSVTGAFPDTQYF	TGTGCCTGGAGTGTAACGGGAGCCTTTCCGGATACGCAGTATTTT
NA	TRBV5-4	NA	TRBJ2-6	CASSFGGPGGPGANVLTF	TGTGCCAGCAGCTTTGGAGGACCAGGAGGACCTGGGGCCAACGTCCTGACTTTC
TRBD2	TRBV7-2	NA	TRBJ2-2	CASSFTSGGGNTGELFF	TGTGCCAGCAGCTTCACTAGCGGGGGTGGAAACACCGGGGAGCTGTTTTTT
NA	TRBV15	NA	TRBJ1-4	CATSRAATNEKLFF	TGTGCCACCAGCAGGGCGGCAACTAATGAAAAACTGTTTTTT
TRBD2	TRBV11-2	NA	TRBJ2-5	CASRSSTSGGVETQYF	TGTGCCAGCAGATCTAGTACTAGCGGGGGAGTAGAGACCCAGTACTTC
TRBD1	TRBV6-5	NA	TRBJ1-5	CASRPQGAYQPQHF	TGTGCCAGCAGACCACAGGGGGCATATCAGCCCCAGCATTTT
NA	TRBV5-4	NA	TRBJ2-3	CASSPQGFTDTQYF	TGTGCCAGCAGCCCACAGGGCTTCACAGATACGCAGTATTTT
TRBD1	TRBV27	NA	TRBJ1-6	CASSSGTGNSPLHF	TGTGCCAGCAGTTCCGGGACAGGCAATTCACCCCTCCACTTT